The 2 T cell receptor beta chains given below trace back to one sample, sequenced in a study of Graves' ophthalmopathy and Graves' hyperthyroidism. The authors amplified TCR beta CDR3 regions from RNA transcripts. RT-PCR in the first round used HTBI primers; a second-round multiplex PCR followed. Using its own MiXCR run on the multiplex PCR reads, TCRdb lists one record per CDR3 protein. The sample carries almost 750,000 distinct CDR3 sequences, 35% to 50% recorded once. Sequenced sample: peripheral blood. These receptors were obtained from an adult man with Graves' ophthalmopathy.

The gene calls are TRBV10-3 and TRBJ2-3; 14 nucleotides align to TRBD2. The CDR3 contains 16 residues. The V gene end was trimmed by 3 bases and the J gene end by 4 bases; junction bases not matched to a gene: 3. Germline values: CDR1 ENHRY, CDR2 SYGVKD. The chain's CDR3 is CAISEVTSGRADTQYF. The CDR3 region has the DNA TGTGCCATCAGTGAAGTGACTAGCGGGAGGGCAGATACGCAGTATTTT.

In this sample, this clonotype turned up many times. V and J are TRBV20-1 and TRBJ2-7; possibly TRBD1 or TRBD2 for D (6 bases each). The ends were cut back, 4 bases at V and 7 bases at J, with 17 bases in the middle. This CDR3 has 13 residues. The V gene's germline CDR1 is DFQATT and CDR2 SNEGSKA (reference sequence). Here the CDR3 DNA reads TGCAGTGCTAACACCGGAGGGGGGCCAGAGCAGTACTTC. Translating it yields CSANTGGGPEQYF.